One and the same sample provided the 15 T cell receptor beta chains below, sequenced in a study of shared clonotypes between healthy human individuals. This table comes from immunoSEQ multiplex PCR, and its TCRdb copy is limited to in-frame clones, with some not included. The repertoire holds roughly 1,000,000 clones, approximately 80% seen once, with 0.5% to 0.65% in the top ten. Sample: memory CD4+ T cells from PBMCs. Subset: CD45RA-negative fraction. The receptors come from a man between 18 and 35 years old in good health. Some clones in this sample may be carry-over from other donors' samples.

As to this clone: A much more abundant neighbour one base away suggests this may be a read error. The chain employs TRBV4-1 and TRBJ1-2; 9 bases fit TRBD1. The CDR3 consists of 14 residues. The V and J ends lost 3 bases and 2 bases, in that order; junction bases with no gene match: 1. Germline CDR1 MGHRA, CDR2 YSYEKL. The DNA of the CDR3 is TGCGCCAGCAGCCACGGACAGGGGAACTATGGCTACACCTTC. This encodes CASSHGQGNYGYTF.

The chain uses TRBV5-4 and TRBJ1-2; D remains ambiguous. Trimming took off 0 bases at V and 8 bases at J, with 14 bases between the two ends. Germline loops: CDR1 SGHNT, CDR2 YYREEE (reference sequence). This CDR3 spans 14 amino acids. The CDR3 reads CASSLDPERRGYTF. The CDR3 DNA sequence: TGTGCCAGCAGCTTGGACCCGGAGCGTCGGGGCTACACCTTC.

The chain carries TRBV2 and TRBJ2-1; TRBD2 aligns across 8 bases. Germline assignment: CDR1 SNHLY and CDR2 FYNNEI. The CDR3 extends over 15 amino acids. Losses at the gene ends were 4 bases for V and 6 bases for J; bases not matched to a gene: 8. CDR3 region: CASSGGTRSINEQFF. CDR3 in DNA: TGTGCCAGCAGTGGGGGGACTAGGTCTATCAATGAGCAGTTCTTC.

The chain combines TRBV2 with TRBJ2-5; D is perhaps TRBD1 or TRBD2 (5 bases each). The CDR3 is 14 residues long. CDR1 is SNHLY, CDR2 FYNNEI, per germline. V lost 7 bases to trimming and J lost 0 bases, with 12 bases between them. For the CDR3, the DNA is TGTGCCAGCACTCAGGGACCACACCAAGAGACCCAGTACTTC. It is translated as CASTQGPHQETQYF.

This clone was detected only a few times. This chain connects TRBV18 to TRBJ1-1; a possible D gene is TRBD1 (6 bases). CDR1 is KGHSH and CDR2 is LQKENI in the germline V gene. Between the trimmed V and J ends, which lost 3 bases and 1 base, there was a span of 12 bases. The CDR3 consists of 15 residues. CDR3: CASSPQGQPNTEAFF. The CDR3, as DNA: TGTGCCAGCTCACCCCAAGGACAGCCGAACACTGAAGCTTTCTTT.

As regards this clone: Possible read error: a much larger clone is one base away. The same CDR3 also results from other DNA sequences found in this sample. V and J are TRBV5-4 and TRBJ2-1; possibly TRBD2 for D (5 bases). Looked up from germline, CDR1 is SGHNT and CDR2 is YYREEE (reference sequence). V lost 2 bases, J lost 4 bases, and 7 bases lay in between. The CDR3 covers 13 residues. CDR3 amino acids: CASSFTGYNEQFF. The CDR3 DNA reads TGTGCCAGCAGCTTCACGGGGTACAATGAGCAGTTCTTC. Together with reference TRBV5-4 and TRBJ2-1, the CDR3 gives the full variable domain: ETGVTQSPTHLIKTRGQQVTLRCSSQSGHNTVSWYQQALGQGPQFIFQYYREEENGRGNFPPRFSGLQFPNYSSELNVNALELDDSALYLCASSFTGYNEQFFGPGTRLTVL.

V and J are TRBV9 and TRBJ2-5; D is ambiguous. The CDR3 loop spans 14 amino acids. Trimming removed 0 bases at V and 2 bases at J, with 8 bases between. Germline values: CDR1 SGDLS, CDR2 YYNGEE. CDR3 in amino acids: CASSVGNDQETQYF. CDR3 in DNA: TGTGCCAGCAGCGTAGGTAATGATCAAGAGACCCAGTACTTC.

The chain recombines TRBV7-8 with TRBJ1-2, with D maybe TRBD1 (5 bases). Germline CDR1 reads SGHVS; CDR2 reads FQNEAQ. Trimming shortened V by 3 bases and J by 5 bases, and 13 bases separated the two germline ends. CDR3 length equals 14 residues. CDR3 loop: CASSFSRDRYGYTF. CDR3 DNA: TGTGCCAGCAGCTTTTCCAGGGACCGGTATGGCTACACCTTC.

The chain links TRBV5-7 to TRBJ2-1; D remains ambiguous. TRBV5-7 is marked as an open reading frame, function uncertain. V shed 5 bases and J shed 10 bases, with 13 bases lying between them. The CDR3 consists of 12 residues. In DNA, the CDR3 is TGTGCCAGCAGACAATACCTGGGCGAGCAGTTCTTC. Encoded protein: CASRQYLGEQFF.

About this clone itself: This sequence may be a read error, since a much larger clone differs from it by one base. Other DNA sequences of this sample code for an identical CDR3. The CDR3 sequence is CASSPGGYEQYF. Here the CDR3 DNA reads TGTGCCAGCAGCCCCGGAGGGTACGAGCAGTACTTC. The chain carries TRBV6-5 and TRBJ2-7; weak D call: TRBD2 (6 bases). Germline CDR1 reads MNHEY; CDR2 reads SVGAGI. The CDR3 covers 12 residues. V lost 6 bases and J 4 bases, leaving 10 bases between the germline ends.

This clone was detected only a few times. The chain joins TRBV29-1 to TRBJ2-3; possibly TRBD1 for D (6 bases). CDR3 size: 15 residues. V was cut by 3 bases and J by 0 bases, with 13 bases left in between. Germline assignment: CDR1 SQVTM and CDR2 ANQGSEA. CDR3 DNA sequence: TGCAGCGTTGATAGGGGGACCCTCAGCACAGATACGCAGTATTTT. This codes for CSVDRGTLSTDTQYF.

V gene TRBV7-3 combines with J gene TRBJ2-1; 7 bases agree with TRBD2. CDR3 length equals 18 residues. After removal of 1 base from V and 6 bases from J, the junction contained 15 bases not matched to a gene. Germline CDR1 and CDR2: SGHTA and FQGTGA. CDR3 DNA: TGTGCCAGCAGCTTAAGGGCGACGGGGGGAGGCCGGGGCAATGAGCAGTTCTTC. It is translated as CASSLRATGGGRGNEQFF.

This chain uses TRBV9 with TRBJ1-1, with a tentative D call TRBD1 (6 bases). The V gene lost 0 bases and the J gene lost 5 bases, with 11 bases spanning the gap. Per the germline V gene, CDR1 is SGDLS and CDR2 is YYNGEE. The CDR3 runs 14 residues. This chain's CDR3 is CASSVAVGATEAFF. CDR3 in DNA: TGTGCCAGCAGCGTAGCTGTGGGGGCGACTGAAGCTTTCTTT.

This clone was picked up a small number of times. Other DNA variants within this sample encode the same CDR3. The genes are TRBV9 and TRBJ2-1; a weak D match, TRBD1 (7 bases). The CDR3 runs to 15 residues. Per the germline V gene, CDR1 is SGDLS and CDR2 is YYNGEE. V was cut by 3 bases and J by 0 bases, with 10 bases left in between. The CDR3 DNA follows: TGTGCCAGCAGCGCCCAGGGGGGCTCCTACAATGAGCAGTTCTTC. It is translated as CASSAQGGSYNEQFF.

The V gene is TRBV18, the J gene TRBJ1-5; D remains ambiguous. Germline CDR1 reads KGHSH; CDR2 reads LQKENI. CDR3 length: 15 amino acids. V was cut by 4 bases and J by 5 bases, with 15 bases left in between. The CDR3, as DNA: TGTGCCAGCTCACAGTACCCTTCCGGGGATCAGCCCCAGCATTTT. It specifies CASSQYPSGDQPQHF.